One sample yielded the 31 T cell receptor beta chains listed below, sequenced in a study of response to subunit inactivated influenza vaccine. Each CDR3 protein is one row after TCRdb ran MiXCR on the RT-PCR reads. Of about 780,000 distinct CDR3 sequences listed, approximately 18% were seen once; the top ten hold under 13%. Here the sequenced sample was PBMCs from blood, taken roughly 5 days after vaccination. All receptors come from a man aged 50-60 years who received an inactivated influenza vaccine.

This clonotype was observed many times. CDR3 sequence reads: CASSQNRDSPLHF. In nucleotides, the CDR3 is TGCGCCAGCAGCCAGAACAGAGATTCACCCCTCCACTTT. The chain couples TRBV4-3 to TRBJ1-6; D not resolved. This CDR3 is built from 13 residues. CDR1 and CDR2 (germline): LGHNA, YSLEER. V was pared by 3 bases and J by 8 bases, with 8 bases between.

V is TRBV30 and J is TRBJ2-1, with D uncertain. The CDR3 spans 14 residues. The V and J ends lost 2 bases and 3 bases respectively, with 11 bases between them. The germline V gene has CDR1 GTSNPN and CDR2 SVGIG (reference sequence). This CDR3 reads CAWSPNRSYNEQFF. The DNA of the CDR3 is TGTGCCTGGAGTCCTAATCGGAGCTACAATGAGCAGTTCTTC.

The gene calls are TRBV7-9 and TRBJ2-3; D not resolved. V lost 6 bases, J lost 4 bases, and 14 bases lay in between. This CDR3 has 14 amino acids. The germline V gene has CDR1 SEHNR and CDR2 FQNEAQ (reference sequence). Here the CDR3 DNA reads TGTGCCAGCAGTCCAGCGTGGAGTGCAGATACGCAGTATTTT. Translation gives CASSPAWSADTQYF.

This clonotype was counted a few times. The chain has TRBV20-1 and TRBJ2-5, with TRBD1 matching over 10 bases. CDR3 length: 16 amino acids. V was clipped by 5 bases and J by 5 bases; unmatched bases: 14. CDR1 is DFQATT and CDR2 is SNEGSKA in the germline V gene (reference sequence). The CDR3 coding sequence is TGCAGTGCTCTTAAAGGGGGGATGGGACAGGGGGAGACCCAGTACTTC. It is translated as CSALKGGMGQGETQYF.

This clonotype was seen at least ten times. The chain is built from TRBV12-3 or TRBV12-4 and TRBJ2-5; D may be TRBD1 or TRBD2 (5 bases each). Trimming shortened V by 2 bases and J by 5 bases, and 6 bases separated the two germline ends. CDR3 size: 12 residues. This chain's CDR3 is CASSLWGETQYF. The CDR3 bases are TGTGCCAGCAGTTTATGGGGGGAGACCCAGTACTTC.

A few counts support this clonotype. The V gene is TRBV6-2 or TRBV6-3, the J gene TRBJ2-5, with D perhaps matching TRBD1 or TRBD2 (5 bases each). Germline V CDR1 and CDR2: MNHEY, SVGEGT. V lost 4 bases and J lost 5, with 14 bases in between. The CDR3 runs 14 residues. CDR3 in DNA: TGTGCCAGCAGTTCCCCTTACGAGGGGGAGACCCAGTACTTC. Protein sequence: CASSSPYEGETQYF.

This clonotype has only a few counts. J is TRBJ2-1 and V is TRBV4-3; TRBD1 might be the D (5 bases). Trimming took off 10 bases at V and 8 bases at J, with 15 bases between the two ends. CDR3 size: 12 residues. Germline CDR1 is LGHNA and CDR2 is YSLEER. CDR3: CAKQRWGHEQFF. CDR3 bases: TGCGCCAAACAGAGATGGGGCCATGAGCAGTTCTTC.

For this clonotype: One end of the junction does not line up with germline, which may come from a read error. The rearrangement joins TRBV6-1 to TRBJ2-2; either TRBD1 or TRBD2 may fit D (5 bases each). This CDR3 spans 15 amino acids. CDR1 MNHNS and CDR2 SASEGT come from the germline V gene. CDR3 amino acids: CASSRLGENTVELFF. For the CDR3, the DNA is TGTGCCAGCAGCCGCCTGGGGGAGAACACCGTGGAGCTGTTTTTT.

This clonotype was picked up a small number of times. The CDR3 spells CATSESRLAGGWNEQFF. The CDR3 DNA reads as TGTGCCACCAGTGAGTCTAGACTAGCGGGGGGGTGGAATGAGCAGTTCTTC. The chain links TRBV24-1 to TRBJ2-1; 14 bases line up with TRBD2. Germline loops: CDR1 KGHDR, CDR2 SFDVKD. The CDR3 covers 17 residues. V shed 4 bases, J shed 7 bases, and the junction held 8 bases outside the gene matches.

To note about this clonotype: It may be a read error: a sequence one base away is much more abundant. This chain links TRBV29-1 with TRBJ1-1; D not certain. This CDR3 is built from 15 residues. Germline V CDR1 and CDR2: SQVTM, ANQGSEA. V was pared by 7 bases and J by 0 bases, with 18 bases between. CDR3 amino acids: CSDTERTSMNTEAFF. CDR3 in DNA: TGCAGCGATACTGAACGCACGAGCATGAACACTGAAGCTTTCTTT.

This clonotype was observed a few times. The chain links TRBV4-3 to TRBJ2-3; no reliable D call. CDR3 length: 12 amino acids. V was shortened by 0 bases and J by 7 bases, with 5 bases between the two germline ends. Germline CDR1 and CDR2: LGHNA and YSLEER. CDR3 region: CASSQDRYTQYF. The CDR3, as DNA: TGCGCCAGCAGCCAAGATAGGTATACGCAGTATTTT.

The gene calls are TRBV9 and TRBJ2-3, with TRBD1 identical over 9 bases. Germline lookup yields CDR1 SGDLS and CDR2 YYNGEE. The CDR3 sequence is 16 residues long. After removal of 4 bases from V and 5 bases from J, the junction contained 11 bases not matched to a gene. The CDR3 loop reads CASSQYPGQGKDTQYF. Here the CDR3 DNA reads TGTGCCAGCAGCCAATACCCGGGACAGGGAAAAGATACGCAGTATTTT.

This clonotype came up many times. V gene TRBV12-3 or TRBV12-4 combines with J gene TRBJ1-6; D remains unclear. The CDR3 totals 12 residues. Trimming removed 3 bases from V and 7 bases from J, with 4 bases in between. The CDR3 here is CASSFLNSPLHF. In DNA form, the CDR3 reads TGTGCCAGCAGTTTTTTAAATTCACCCCTCCACTTT.

The chain has TRBV27 and TRBJ2-1; TRBD1 agrees at 8 bases. CDR1 MNHEY and CDR2 SMNVEV come from the germline V gene (reference sequence). The junction had 10 bases not matched to a gene; V was cut back by 4 bases and J by 8 bases. CDR3 size: 15 residues. CDR3 bases: TGTGCCAGCAGTTCCGAGGACAGGGCTGGGGATGAGCAGTTCTTC. This translates into CASSSEDRAGDEQFF.

This chain joins TRBV7-8 and TRBJ1-2; D is perhaps TRBD1 (5 bases). The germline V gene encodes CDR1 SGHVS and CDR2 FQNEAQ. CDR3 length: 14 residues. V lost 5 bases and J lost 5, with 15 bases in between. CDR3: CASSRSRDPYGYTF. CDR3 bases: TGTGCCAGCAGCCGTTCCCGGGACCCGTATGGCTACACCTTC.

This clonotype was recorded a few times. CDR3 sequence: CATSRELSGSYEQYF. The CDR3 DNA is TGTGCCACCAGCAGAGAACTTAGCGGGAGTTACGAGCAGTACTTC. V usage is TRBV15 and J usage is TRBJ2-7; 9 bases match TRBD2. In germline, CDR1 is LNHNV, CDR2 YYDKDF (reference sequence). J gave up 4 bases and V 0 bases, and 4 bases lay outside the gene matches. This CDR3 contains 15 residues. Full variable domain (remainder filled in from reference TRBV15 and TRBJ2-7): DAMVIQNPRYQVTQFGKPVTLSCSQTLNHNVMYWYQQKSSQAPKLLFHYYDKDFNNEADTPDNFQSRRPNTSFCFLDIRSPGLGDTAMYLCATSRELSGSYEQYFGPGTRLTVT.

This sequence joins TRBV7-9 and TRBJ2-7, with 12 bases identical to TRBD2. Germline trimming cut 5 bases from V and 2 bases from J; bases unmatched to any gene: 7. The CDR3 is 16 residues long. The germline CDR1 and CDR2 sequences are SEHNR and FQNEAQ (reference sequence). The CDR3 here is CASSPRTSGDPYEQYF. DNA for the CDR3: TGTGCCAGCAGCCCGCGGACTAGCGGGGATCCCTACGAGCAGTACTTC.

This clonotype was picked up a small number of times. The chain links TRBV28 to TRBJ2-3; maybe TRBD1 (6 bases). This CDR3 contains 18 residues. Germline V gene sequence: CDR1 MDHEN, CDR2 SYDVKM. V was shortened by 1 base and J by 0 bases, with 17 bases between the two germline ends. The CDR3 reads CASSLSSGDMESTDTQYF. The CDR3 DNA is TGTGCCAGCAGTTTATCCTCCGGGGACATGGAGAGCACAGATACGCAGTATTTT.

The chain links TRBV3-1 to TRBJ2-2; possible D gene TRBD2, 5 bases. The germline CDR1 and CDR2 sequences are LGHDT and YNNKEL (reference sequence). The CDR3 is 16 amino acids. V was trimmed by 4 bases and J by 1 base, leaving 13 bases between them. The CDR3 region is CASSLPPGMNTGELFF. CDR3 sequence (DNA): TGTGCCAGCAGCCTCCCCCCGGGGATGAACACCGGGGAGCTGTTTTTT. The full variable domain, its missing parts supplied by reference TRBV3-1 and TRBJ2-2, is DTAVSQTPKYLVTQMGNDKSIKCEQNLGHDTMYWYKQDSKKFLKIMFSYNNKELIINETVPNRFSPKSPDKAHLNLHINSLELGDSAVYFCASSLPPGMNTGELFFGEGSRLTVL.

The CDR3 DNA sequence: TGCAGTGCCCCACAGCGGGAGGGGTACAATGAGCAGTTCTTC. It translates to CSAPQREGYNEQFF. J is TRBJ2-1 and V is TRBV20-1, with 10 bases identical to TRBD2. Germline V gene lookup returns CDR1 DFQATT and CDR2 SNEGSKA (reference sequence). V was pared by 6 bases and J by 4 bases, with 6 bases of the junction left unmatched. This CDR3 comprises 14 residues.

At least ten counts were recorded for this clonotype. The germline gene is not matched at one end of the junction; a read error may be the cause. The V call is TRBV7-2, the J call TRBJ2-1; D call uncertain. The CDR3 loop spans 15 amino acids. From germline, CDR1 is SGHTA and CDR2 FQGNSA. The CDR3 region is CASSLAGRSYNEQFF. The CDR3 DNA follows: TGCGCCAGCAGCTTGGCCGGACGCTCCTACAATGAGCAGTTCTTC.

The chain joins TRBV5-1 to TRBJ2-7; TRBD2 might be the D (6 bases). Per germline, CDR1 SGHRS and CDR2 YFSETQ. The V end was cut by 0 bases, the J end by 5 bases, with 12 bases between. The CDR3 contains 14 residues. CDR3: CASSLGEVVHEQYF. CDR3 DNA: TGCGCCAGCAGCTTGGGGGAGGTGGTCCACGAGCAGTACTTC.

J is TRBJ2-2 and V is TRBV4-1, with TRBD2 identical over 9 bases. V trimming: 9 bases; J trimming: 1 base; junction bases outside the gene matches: 3. The CDR3 spans 14 residues. Germline assignment: CDR1 MGHRA and CDR2 YSYEKL. The CDR3, as DNA: TGCGCCAGTTATAGCGGGGGGAACACCGGGGAGCTGTTTTTT. Translated, it gives CASYSGGNTGELFF.

This clonotype was seen more than once but under ten times. The CDR3 coding sequence is TGCAGTGCTACTACCCTGTCTGGCGGGAGGCTCAATGAGCAGTTCTTC. Amino acid sequence: CSATTLSGGRLNEQFF. The V gene is TRBV20-1, the J gene TRBJ2-1; TRBD2 agrees at 8 bases. Germline V gene lookup returns CDR1 DFQATT and CDR2 SNEGSKA (reference sequence). V lost 4 bases, J lost 6 bases, and 14 bases stayed unmatched. The CDR3 has 16 residues.

This clonotype was observed a few times. J is TRBJ2-7 and V is TRBV6-5; TRBD1 aligns across 7 bases. The V and J ends lost 4 bases and 3 bases, in that order; junction bases with no gene match: 9. The germline V gene encodes CDR1 MNHEY and CDR2 SVGAGI. CDR3 length: 15 amino acids. CDR3 loop: CASSLTGTAGYEQYF. As DNA, the CDR3 is TGTGCCAGCAGTTTGACCGGGACAGCCGGCTACGAGCAGTACTTC.

This sequence joins TRBV6-1 and TRBJ2-7, with 7 nucleotides matching TRBD1. This CDR3 has 16 amino acids. CDR1 is MNHNS and CDR2 is SASEGT in the germline V gene. Unmatched junction bases numbered 12, after V lost 5 bases and J lost 2 bases. In DNA form, the CDR3 reads TGTGCCAGCAGTCTTCAGAGTCAAGGGACAGCCTACGAGCAGTACTTC. Its translation: CASSLQSQGTAYEQYF.

This clonotype was observed many times. V gene TRBV12-3 or TRBV12-4 combines with J gene TRBJ2-2, with a weak D call TRBD1 (5 bases). This CDR3 spans 15 amino acids. V was pared by 2 bases and J by 2 bases, with 9 bases between. CDR3 sequence (DNA): TGTGCCAGCAGTTTAAGGGGTGTAAACACCGGGGAGCTGTTTTTT. Its protein product is CASSLRGVNTGELFF.

Only a few counts were recorded for this clonotype. The J gene is TRBJ2-1, the V gene TRBV10-3, with 8 bases aligning to TRBD1. The germline gives CDR1 ENHRY, CDR2 SYGVKD. V lost 7 bases and J lost 9; bases outside the gene matches: 8. This CDR3 has 13 amino acids. CDR3 sequence: CAIKDREYVEQFF. The CDR3 region has the DNA TGTGCCATCAAGGACAGGGAATATGTTGAGCAGTTCTTC.

This clonotype appeared a few times. The V and J genes are TRBV25-1 and TRBJ1-2, with D hard to call. Germline loops: CDR1 MGHDK, CDR2 SYGVNS. The CDR3 spans 12 residues. The V end was cut by 3 bases, the J end by 8 bases, with 10 bases between. The CDR3 here is CASSEKGLGYTF. The CDR3 DNA sequence: TGTGCCAGCAGTGAGAAAGGGTTGGGCTACACCTTC.

This chain connects TRBV5-1 to TRBJ2-5; D call uncertain. The germline CDR1 and CDR2 sequences are SGHRS and YFSETQ. This CDR3 region has 16 residues. With 3 bases removed from V and 2 bases from J, the gap between germline ends came to 17 bases. The CDR3 region is CASSWAIKGPQETQYF. The CDR3 DNA follows: TGCGCCAGCAGCTGGGCCATAAAGGGCCCTCAAGAGACCCAGTACTTC.

CDR3 sequence (DNA): TGCGCCAGCAGCTTCCTTGGGACAGGGCAGGTTGAAGCTTTCTTT. It translates to CASSFLGTGQVEAFF. The chain carries TRBV5-1 and TRBJ1-1; 9 positions match TRBD1. Trimming at V came to 2 bases and at J to 7 bases, leaving 9 bases not matched to a gene. The CDR3 runs 15 residues. Germline CDR1 and CDR2: SGHRS and YFSETQ.